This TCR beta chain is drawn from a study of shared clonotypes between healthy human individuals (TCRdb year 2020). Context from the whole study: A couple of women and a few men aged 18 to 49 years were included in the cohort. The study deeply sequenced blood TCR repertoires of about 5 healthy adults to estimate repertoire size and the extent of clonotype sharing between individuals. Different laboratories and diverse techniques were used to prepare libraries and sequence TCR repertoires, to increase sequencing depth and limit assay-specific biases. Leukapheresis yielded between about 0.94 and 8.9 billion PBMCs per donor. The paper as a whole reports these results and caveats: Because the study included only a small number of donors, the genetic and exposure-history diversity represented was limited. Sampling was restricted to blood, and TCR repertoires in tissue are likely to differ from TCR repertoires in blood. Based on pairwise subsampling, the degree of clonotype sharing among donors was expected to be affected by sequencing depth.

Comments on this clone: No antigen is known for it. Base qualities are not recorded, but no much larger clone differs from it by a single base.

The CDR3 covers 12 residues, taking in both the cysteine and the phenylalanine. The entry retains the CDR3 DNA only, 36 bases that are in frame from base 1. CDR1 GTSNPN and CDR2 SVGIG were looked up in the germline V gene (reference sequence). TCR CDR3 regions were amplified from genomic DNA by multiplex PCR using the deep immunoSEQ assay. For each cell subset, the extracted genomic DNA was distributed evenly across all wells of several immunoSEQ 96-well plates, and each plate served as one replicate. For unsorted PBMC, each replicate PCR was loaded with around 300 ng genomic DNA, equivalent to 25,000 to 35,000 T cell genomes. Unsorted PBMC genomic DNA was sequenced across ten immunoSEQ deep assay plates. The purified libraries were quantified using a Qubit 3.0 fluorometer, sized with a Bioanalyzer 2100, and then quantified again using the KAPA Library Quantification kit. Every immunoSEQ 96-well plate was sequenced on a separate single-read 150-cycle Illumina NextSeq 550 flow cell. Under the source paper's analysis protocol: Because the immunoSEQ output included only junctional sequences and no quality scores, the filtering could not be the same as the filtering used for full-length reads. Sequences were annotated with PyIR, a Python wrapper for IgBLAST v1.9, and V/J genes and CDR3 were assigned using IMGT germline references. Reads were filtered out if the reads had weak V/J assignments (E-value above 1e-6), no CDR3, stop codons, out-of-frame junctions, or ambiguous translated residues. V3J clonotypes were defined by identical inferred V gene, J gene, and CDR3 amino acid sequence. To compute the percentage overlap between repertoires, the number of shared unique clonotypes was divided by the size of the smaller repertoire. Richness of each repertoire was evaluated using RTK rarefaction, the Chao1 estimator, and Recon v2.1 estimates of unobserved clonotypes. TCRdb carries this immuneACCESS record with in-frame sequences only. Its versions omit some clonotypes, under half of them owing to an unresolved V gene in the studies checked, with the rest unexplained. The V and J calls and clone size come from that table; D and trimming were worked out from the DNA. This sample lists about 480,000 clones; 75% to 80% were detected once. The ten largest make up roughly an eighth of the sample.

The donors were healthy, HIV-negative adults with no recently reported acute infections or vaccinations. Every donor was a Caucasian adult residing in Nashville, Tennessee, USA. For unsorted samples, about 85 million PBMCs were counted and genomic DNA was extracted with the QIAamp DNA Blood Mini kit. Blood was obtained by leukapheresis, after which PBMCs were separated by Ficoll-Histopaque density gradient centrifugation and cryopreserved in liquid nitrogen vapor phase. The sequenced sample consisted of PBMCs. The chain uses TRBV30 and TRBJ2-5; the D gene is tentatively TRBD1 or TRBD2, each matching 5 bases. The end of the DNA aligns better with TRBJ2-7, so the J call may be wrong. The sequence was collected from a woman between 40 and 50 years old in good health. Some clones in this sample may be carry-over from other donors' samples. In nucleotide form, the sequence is TGTGCCTGGAGTGAGGGACCCTACGAGCAGTACTTC. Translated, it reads CAWSEGPYEQYF.